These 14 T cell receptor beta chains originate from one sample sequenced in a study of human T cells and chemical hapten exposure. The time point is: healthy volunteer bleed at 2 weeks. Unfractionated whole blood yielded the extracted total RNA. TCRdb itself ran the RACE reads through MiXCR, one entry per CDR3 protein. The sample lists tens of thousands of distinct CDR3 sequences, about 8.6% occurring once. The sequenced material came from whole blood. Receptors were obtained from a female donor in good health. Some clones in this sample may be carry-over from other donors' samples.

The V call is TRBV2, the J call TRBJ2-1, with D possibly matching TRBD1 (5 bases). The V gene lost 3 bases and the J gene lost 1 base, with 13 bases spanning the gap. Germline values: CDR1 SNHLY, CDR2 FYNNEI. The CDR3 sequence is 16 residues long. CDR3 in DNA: TGTGCCAGCAGTGATTCGGGCAGGGCATCCTACAATGAGCAGTTCTTC. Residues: CASSDSGRASYNEQFF.

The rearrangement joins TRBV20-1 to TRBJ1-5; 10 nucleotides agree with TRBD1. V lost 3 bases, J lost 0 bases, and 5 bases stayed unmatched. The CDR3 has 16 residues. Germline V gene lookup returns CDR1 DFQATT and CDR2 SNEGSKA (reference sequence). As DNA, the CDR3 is TGCAGTGCTAGGGACAGGGGGTCCCTTAGCAATCAGCCCCAGCATTTT. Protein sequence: CSARDRGSLSNQPQHF.

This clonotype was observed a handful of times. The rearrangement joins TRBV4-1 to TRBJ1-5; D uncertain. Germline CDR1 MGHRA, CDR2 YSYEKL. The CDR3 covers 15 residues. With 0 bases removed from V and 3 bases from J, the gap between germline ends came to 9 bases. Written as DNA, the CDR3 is TGCGCCAGCAGCCAAGATTTTACAGTCAATCAGCCCCAGCATTTT. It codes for CASSQDFTVNQPQHF.

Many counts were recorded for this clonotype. CDR3 in DNA: TGTGCCAGCAGTGAAGTAACTAGGATCCACGAGCAGTACTTC. It codes for CASSEVTRIHEQYF. This chain links TRBV25-1 with TRBJ2-7; tentative D call: TRBD2 (5 bases). V lost 2 bases, J lost 5 bases, and 13 bases lay in between. CDR1 and CDR2 from the germline V gene are MGHDK and SYGVNS. The CDR3 runs 14 residues.

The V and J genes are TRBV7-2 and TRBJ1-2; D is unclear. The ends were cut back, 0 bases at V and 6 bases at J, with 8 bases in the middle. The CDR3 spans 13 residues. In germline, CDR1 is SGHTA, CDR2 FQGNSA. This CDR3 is CASSLAGDDGYTF. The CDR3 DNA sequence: TGTGCCAGCAGCTTAGCCGGTGACGATGGCTACACCTTC.

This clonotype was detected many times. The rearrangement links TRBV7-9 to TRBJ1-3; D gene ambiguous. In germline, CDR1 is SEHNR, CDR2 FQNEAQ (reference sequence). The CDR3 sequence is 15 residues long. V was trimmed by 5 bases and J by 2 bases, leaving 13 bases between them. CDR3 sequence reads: CASSGVGVAGNTIYF. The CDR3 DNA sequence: TGTGCCAGCAGCGGGGTGGGAGTCGCTGGAAACACCATATATTTT. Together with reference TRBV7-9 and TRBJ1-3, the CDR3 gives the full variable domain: DTGVSQNPRHKITKRGQNVTFRCDPISEHNRLYWYRQTLGQGPEFLTYFQNEAQLEKSRLLSDRFSAERPKGSFSTLEIQRTEQGDSAMYLCASSGVGVAGNTIYFGEGSWLTVV.

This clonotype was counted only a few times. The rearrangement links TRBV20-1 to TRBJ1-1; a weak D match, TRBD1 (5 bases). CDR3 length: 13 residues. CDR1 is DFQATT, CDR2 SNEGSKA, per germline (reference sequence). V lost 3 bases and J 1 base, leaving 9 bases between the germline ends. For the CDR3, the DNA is TGCAGTGCTAGGCCAGGGAAGAACACTGAAGCTTTCTTT. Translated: CSARPGKNTEAFF.

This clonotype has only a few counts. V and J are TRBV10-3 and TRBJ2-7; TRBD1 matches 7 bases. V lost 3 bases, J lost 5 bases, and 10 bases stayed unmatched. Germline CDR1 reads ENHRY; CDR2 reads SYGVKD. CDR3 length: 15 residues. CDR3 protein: CAISELRQGRHEQYF. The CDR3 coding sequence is TGTGCCATCAGTGAATTGAGACAGGGTCGCCACGAGCAGTACTTC.

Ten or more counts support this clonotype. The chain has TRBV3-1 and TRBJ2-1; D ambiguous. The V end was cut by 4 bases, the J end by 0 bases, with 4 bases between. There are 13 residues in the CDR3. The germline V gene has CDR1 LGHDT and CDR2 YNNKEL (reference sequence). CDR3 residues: CASSRGSYNEQFF. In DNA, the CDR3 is TGTGCCAGCAGCCGGGGCTCCTACAATGAGCAGTTCTTC.

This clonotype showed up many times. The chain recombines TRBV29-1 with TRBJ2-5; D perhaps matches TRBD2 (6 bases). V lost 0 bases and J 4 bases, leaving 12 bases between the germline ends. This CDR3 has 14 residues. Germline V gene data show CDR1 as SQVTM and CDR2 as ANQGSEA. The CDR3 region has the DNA TGCAGCGTTGAAGATGTCGGAGGGCCAGAGACCCAGTACTTC. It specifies CSVEDVGGPETQYF.

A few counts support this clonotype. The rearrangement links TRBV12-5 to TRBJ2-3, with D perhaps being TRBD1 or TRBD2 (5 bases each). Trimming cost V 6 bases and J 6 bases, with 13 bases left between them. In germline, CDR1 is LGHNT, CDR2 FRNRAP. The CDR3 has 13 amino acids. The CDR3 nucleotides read TGTGCTAGTGGCCCCGGGGCGGAGGATACGCAGTATTTT. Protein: CASGPGAEDTQYF.

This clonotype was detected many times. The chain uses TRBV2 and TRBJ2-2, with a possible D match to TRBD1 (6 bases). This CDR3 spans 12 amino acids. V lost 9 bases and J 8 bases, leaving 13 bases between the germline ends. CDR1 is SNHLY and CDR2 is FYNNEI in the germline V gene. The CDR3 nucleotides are TGTGCCAGGGGACACCAACAAGGGGAGCTGTTTTTT. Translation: CARGHQQGELFF.

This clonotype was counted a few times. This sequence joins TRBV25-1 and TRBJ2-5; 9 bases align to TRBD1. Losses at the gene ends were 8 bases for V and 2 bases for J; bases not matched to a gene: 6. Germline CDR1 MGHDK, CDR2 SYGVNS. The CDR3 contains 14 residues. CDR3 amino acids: CASSGTGPQETQYF. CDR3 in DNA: TGTGCCAGCTCCGGGACAGGGCCACAAGAGACCCAGTACTTC.

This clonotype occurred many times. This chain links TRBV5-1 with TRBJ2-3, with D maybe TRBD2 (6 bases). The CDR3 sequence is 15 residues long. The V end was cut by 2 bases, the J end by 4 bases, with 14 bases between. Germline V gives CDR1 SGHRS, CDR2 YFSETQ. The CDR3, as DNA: TGCGCCAGCAGCTTTCCCGGGAGAAGGTCAGATACGCAGTATTTT. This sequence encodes CASSFPGRRSDTQYF.